The rows below give T cell receptor beta chains drawn from one sample of a study of cytomegalovirus exposure and HLA in healthy donors. This table comes from immunoSEQ multiplex PCR, and its TCRdb copy is limited to in-frame clones, with some not included. The data show around 68,000 clones, roughly four fifths seen once. The sample was PBMCs. All receptors derive from a woman aged 30 to 39 in good health and CMV-seropositive. Each CDR3 is given with its conserved first and last residue. A D gene is named only where the DNA matches it firmly. The size of a clone is reported for some rows only, either as once, few or many, or as a class for expanded clones.

TRBD2	.	TRBV29-1	TRBJ2-7	TGCAGCGCTGCAAAGCGGGAGGGTAGTCGGGAGCAGTACTTC	CSAAKREGSREQYF
TRBD2	once	TRBV6-5	TRBJ2-1	TGTGCCAGCAACCCGGGGGGATCCTACAATGAGCAGTTCTTC	CASNPGGSYNEQFF
TRBD1	.	TRBV19	TRBJ1-1	TGTGCCAGTAGTTCCACTAACAGGGGGGGAGGTGAAGCTTTCTTT	CASSSTNRGGGEAFF
.	.	TRBV9	TRBJ2-3	TGTGCCAGCAGCCCCCTCGGGGGGGGGAGGGGGCCCACAGATACGCAGTATTTT	CASSPLGGGRGPTDTQYF
.	.	TRBV28	TRBJ2-2	TGTGCCAGCAGCCCCCGGGATTTGAACACCGGGGAGCTGTTTTTT	CASSPRDLNTGELFF
.	once	TRBV11-2	TRBJ2-3	TGTGCCAGCAGCTTAGATGGGGGCAGGAATACAGATACGCAGTATTTT	CASSLDGGRNTDTQYF
.	.	TRBV5-4	TRBJ2-3	TGTGCCAGCAGCTTGGGACCGGACAGCGCTTTCACAGATACGCAGTATTTT	CASSLGPDSAFTDTQYF
.	.	TRBV9	TRBJ2-3	TGTGCCAGCAGCGACCTAGGAGGGGATACAGATACGCAGTATTTT	CASSDLGGDTDTQYF
.	.	TRBV28	TRBJ2-1	TGTGCCAGCAGTTTAGTAGTGGACGGGGATGAGCAGTTCTTC	CASSLVVDGDEQFF
TRBD1	few	TRBV14	TRBJ1-6	TGTGCCAGCAGAACTGGGACAGGCGCTGATTCCTATAATTCACCCCTCCACTTT	CASRTGTGADSYNSPLHF
.	.	TRBV4-2	TRBJ1-5	TGTGCCAGCAGCCAAGCTTCAGGGGATAGCAATCAGCCCCAGCATTTT	CASSQASGDSNQPQHF
.	once	TRBV5-1	TRBJ2-2	TGCGCCAGCAGTGAAATATGGGTTCAAGGGGCCGGGGAGCTGTTTTTT	CASSEIWVQGAGELFF
.	.	TRBV12-5	TRBJ2-2	TGTGCTAGTGCCTGGACAGAAAAGAACACCGGGGAGCTGTTTTTT	CASAWTEKNTGELFF
.	.	TRBV7-2	TRBJ2-7	TGTGCCAGCAGCTTAGGAGGGAACGTTTACGAGCAGTACTTC	CASSLGGNVYEQYF
TRBD1	.	TRBV29-1	TRBJ2-1	TGCAGCGTCCGAGTGACAGGGTCCTACAATGAGCAGTTCTTC	CSVRVTGSYNEQFF
TRBD1	.	TRBV18	TRBJ1-5	TGTGCCAGCGCACAGGGGTTAAATCAGCCCCAGCATTTT	CASAQGLNQPQHF
.	.	TRBV5-1	TRBJ2-5	TGCGCCAGCAGCTTGGAACTAGCCGGAGAGACCCAGTACTTC	CASSLELAGETQYF
.	.	TRBV19	TRBJ1-5	TGTGCCAGTAGTATCGGGTTCTATCAGCCCCAGCATTTT	CASSIGFYQPQHF
.	.	TRBV11-2	TRBJ1-1	TGTGCCAGCAGCTTAGTTCCCGACAGAGGAGCTTTCTTT	CASSLVPDRGAFF
.	.	TRBV7-2	TRBJ2-5	TGTGCCAGCAGCACCCGGGGTCGCCAAGAGACCCAGTACTTC	CASSTRGRQETQYF
.	.	TRBV6-1	TRBJ2-7	TGTGCCAGCAGTGGGGGCTGGGACTACGAGCAGTACTTC	CASSGGWDYEQYF
TRBD2	many	TRBV27	TRBJ2-3	TGTGCCAGCAGCCTCGCGGCGGGAGGCCTCACAGATACGCAGTATTTT	CASSLAAGGLTDTQYF
.	.	TRBV4-2	TRBJ2-1	TGTGCCAGCAGCAAGGGTCGCGGGGCGTACAATGAGCAGTTCTTC	CASSKGRGAYNEQFF
TRBD1	once	TRBV13	TRBJ2-7	TGTGCCAGCAGCCCCAGGGGGAACAGGTACGAGCAGTACTTC	CASSPRGNRYEQYF
TRBD1	.	TRBV6-6	TRBJ1-5	TGTGCCAGCAGTTACGGTGGTCAGGGGGGTAATCAGCCCCAGCATTTT	CASSYGGQGGNQPQHF
TRBD1	few	TRBV19	TRBJ2-7	TGTGCCAGTAGCCAAGGACAGGCAGAGGAGCAGTACTTC	CASSQGQAEEQYF
.	.	TRBV4-2	TRBJ2-7	TGTGCCAGCAGCCAAACAACAGCCCGTTCCGAGCAGTACTTC	CASSQTTARSEQYF
.	.	TRBV7-3	TRBJ1-2	TGTGCCAGCAGCCCAAGGGGGTACTTGGACTATGGCTACACCTTC	CASSPRGYLDYGYTF
TRBD1	.	TRBV20-1	TRBJ1-2	TGCAGTGCTAGTGGAGACAGGGACGGCACCTTC	CSASGDRDGTF
.	once	TRBV5-6	TRBJ1-5	TGTGCCAGCAGCTCAACAAGGGGCAGTAGCAATCAGCCCCAGCATTTT	CASSSTRGSSNQPQHF
.	.	TRBV5-6	TRBJ2-3	TGTGCCAGCAGCGGTCTGTTAGGGGTTTCAGATACGCAGTATTTT	CASSGLLGVSDTQYF
.	.	TRBV5-4	TRBJ1-1	TGTGCCAGCAGTCCCTACAGGGTAGGATCGAACACTGAAGCTTTCTTT	CASSPYRVGSNTEAFF
TRBD1	.	TRBV18	TRBJ2-7	TGTGCCAGCTCATCCTGGGACAGGGGGGACGAGCAGTACTTC	CASSSWDRGDEQYF
TRBD1	few	TRBV6-1	TRBJ1-2	TGTGCCAGCAGTGAAGCCCCAGACAGGGGCAAAGGCTACACCTTC	CASSEAPDRGKGYTF
TRBD2	.	TRBV7-2	TRBJ2-7	TGTGCCAGCAGCTTAGGCGGGAGGGTAAAGCAGTACTTC	CASSLGGRVKQYF
TRBD1	.	TRBV6-4	TRBJ1-4	TGTGCCAGCAGTGCCGGGACAGGGTCAAATGAAAAACTGTTTTTT	CASSAGTGSNEKLFF
.	.	TRBV5-1	TRBJ2-3	TGCGCCAGCAGCATTAGTGGAGGCCGCACAGATACGCAGTATTTT	CASSISGGRTDTQYF
.	.	TRBV19	TRBJ2-7	TGTGCCAGTAGTATGTTCGGGTCCTACGAGCAGTACTTC	CASSMFGSYEQYF
TRBD1	.	TRBV6-5	TRBJ2-1	TGTGCCAGCAGTTACGTGGGACAGGGAAGGGGAAATGAGCAGTTCTTC	CASSYVGQGRGNEQFF
.	.	TRBV21-1	TRBJ2-7	TGTGCCAGCAGCCCCATGACTAGCGAGAGCTCCTACGAGCAGTACTTC	CASSPMTSESSYEQYF
TRBD2	.	TRBV4-2	TRBJ2-1	TGTGCCAGCAGCCAATCGCTAGCGGGAGGCTCCTACAATGAGCAGTTCTTC	CASSQSLAGGSYNEQFF
.	few	TRBV6-5	TRBJ2-1	TGTGCCAGCAGTTCGATAGATGAGCAGTTCTTC	CASSSIDEQFF
TRBD1	.	TRBV11-1	TRBJ2-7	TGTGCCAGCAGCTTAGAGGCAGGGGGCGCCTACGAGCAGTACTTC	CASSLEAGGAYEQYF